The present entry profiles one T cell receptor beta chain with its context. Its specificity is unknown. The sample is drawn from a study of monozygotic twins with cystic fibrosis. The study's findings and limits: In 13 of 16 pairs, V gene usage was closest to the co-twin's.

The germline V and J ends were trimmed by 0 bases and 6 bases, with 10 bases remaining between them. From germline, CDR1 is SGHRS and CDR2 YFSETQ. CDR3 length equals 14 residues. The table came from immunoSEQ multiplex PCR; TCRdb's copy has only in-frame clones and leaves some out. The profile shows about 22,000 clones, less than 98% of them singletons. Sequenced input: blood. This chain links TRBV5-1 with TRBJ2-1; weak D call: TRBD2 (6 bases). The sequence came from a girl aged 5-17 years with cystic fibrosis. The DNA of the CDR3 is TGCGCCAGCAGCTTGGCCGGGACTCTCAATGAGCAGTTCTTC. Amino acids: CASSLAGTLNEQFF.